The 14 T cell receptor beta chains given below trace back to one sample, sequenced in a study of cytomegalovirus exposure and HLA in healthy donors. With 60 Vbeta and 13 Jbeta primers, the PCR was carried out. TCRdb's table, derived via immunoSEQ multiplex PCR, lists solely in-frame clones and lacks some. Of around 200,000 clones listed, around 79% were seen once; the top ten hold nearly 4.5%. The sequenced sample consisted of PBMCs. The receptor source for this set is a woman in her 30s in good health and CMV-seropositive.

This chain uses TRBV19 with TRBJ1-5, with 9 bases that match TRBD1. J gave up 3 bases and V 6 bases, and 9 bases lay outside the gene matches. CDR3 length equals 16 residues. Germline V lookup: CDR1 LNHDA, CDR2 SQIVND (reference sequence). Here the CDR3 DNA reads TGTGCCAGTAGACGCTGGACAGGGGCGTCCAATCAGCCCCAGCATTTT. Its translation is CASRRWTGASNQPQHF.

V and J are TRBV20-1 and TRBJ1-1; possibly TRBD1 for D (5 bases). The ends were cut back, 5 bases at V and 3 bases at J, with 7 bases in the middle. The CDR3 extends over 11 amino acids. CDR1 is DFQATT and CDR2 is SNEGSKA in the germline V gene (reference sequence). This CDR3 is CSAGGDTEAFF. CDR3 nucleotides: TGCAGTGCTGGGGGGGACACTGAAGCTTTCTTT.

The V and J genes are TRBV6-5 and TRBJ2-7; 8 nucleotides agree with TRBD1. V lost 0 bases, J lost 4 bases, and 8 bases stayed unmatched. This CDR3 is 16 amino acids long. CDR1 is MNHEY, CDR2 SVGAGI, per germline. CDR3 loop: CASSYSPGGIEYEQYF. The CDR3 region has the DNA TGTGCCAGCAGTTACTCGCCAGGGGGCATTGAATACGAGCAGTACTTC.

This CDR3 is CASSLGGGGAEAFF. In nucleotides, the CDR3 is TGTGCCAGCAGCTTAGGAGGGGGGGGCGCCGAAGCTTTCTTT. The V and J genes are TRBV11-3 and TRBJ1-1; D may be TRBD1 (6 bases). The V end lost 1 base, the J end lost 8 bases, and 14 bases lay between the germline ends. Germline V gives CDR1 SGHNT, CDR2 YENEEA. The CDR3 contains 14 residues. The complete variable domain, with remaining parts taken from reference TRBV11-3 and TRBJ1-1, reads EAGVVQSPRYKIIEKKQPVAFWCNPISGHNTLYWYLQNLGQGPELLIRYENEEAVDDSQLPKDRFSAERLKGVDSTLKIQPAELGDSAVYLCASSLGGGGAEAFFGQGTRLTVV.

The CDR3 region is CASSLVGGSADTQYF. In DNA, the CDR3 is TGTGCCAGCAGCTTGGTCGGGGGGAGCGCAGATACGCAGTATTTT. The chain employs TRBV5-5 and TRBJ2-3; 7 bases align to TRBD2. Germline V gene sequence: CDR1 SGHKS, CDR2 YYEKEE (reference sequence). The CDR3 is 15 residues long. Unmatched junction bases numbered 5, after V lost 0 bases and J lost 4 bases.

The rearrangement uses TRBV4-3 and TRBJ2-5; 10 nucleotides line up with TRBD1. Trimming at V came to 5 bases and at J to 0 bases, leaving 3 bases not matched to a gene. Germline-derived CDR1 and CDR2 are LGHNA and YSLEER. The CDR3 consists of 15 residues. The CDR3 is CASSSGTGDQETQYF. CDR3 coding DNA: TGCGCCAGCAGCTCCGGGACAGGGGACCAAGAGACCCAGTACTTC.

This chain uses TRBV6-1 with TRBJ2-5; the match to TRBD2 covers 12 bases. The germline gives CDR1 MNHNS, CDR2 SASEGT. This CDR3 contains 17 residues. Trimming took 3 bases from V and 6 from J; bases not matched to a gene: 11. CDR3 sequence reads: CASSDRLAGEARKTQYF. For the CDR3, the DNA is TGTGCCAGCAGTGATCGACTAGCGGGAGAGGCAAGAAAGACCCAGTACTTC.

With respect to this clone: In the same sample, other DNA sequences code for this CDR3. The J gene is TRBJ2-7, the V gene TRBV5-6, with 8 bases that match TRBD1. Per the germline V gene, CDR1 is SGHDT and CDR2 is YYEEEE. V gave up 3 bases and J gave up 4 bases; unmatched junction bases: 9. CDR3 length: 15 residues. CDR3 sequence (DNA): TGTGCCAGCAGCTCTTCCGGGACAGGCTTATACGAGCAGTACTTC. This encodes CASSSSGTGLYEQYF. Together with reference TRBV5-6 and TRBJ2-7, the CDR3 gives the full variable domain: DAGVTQSPTHLIKTRGQQVTLRCSPKSGHDTVSWYQQALGQGPQFIFQYYEEEERQRGNFPDRFSGHQFPNYSSELNVNALLLGDSALYLCASSSSGTGLYEQYFGPGTRLTVT.

The table lists this clone with a few counts. V and J are TRBV6-1 and TRBJ2-1, with 8 nucleotides matching TRBD1. The CDR3 runs to 16 residues. The ends lost 1 base at V and 4 bases at J; junction bases unmatched: 6. Germline CDR1 reads MNHNS; CDR2 reads SASEGT. As DNA, the CDR3 is TGTGCCAGCAGTGAAGTTGGAACAGGGGGATACAATGAGCAGTTCTTC. Residues: CASSEVGTGGYNEQFF.

The J gene is TRBJ1-4, the V gene TRBV7-9; D gene ambiguous. The length of the CDR3 is 13 residues. Germline V CDR1 and CDR2: SEHNR, FQNEAQ (reference sequence). CDR3: CSTGQVRGEKLFF. DNA for the CDR3: TGTTCCACCGGGCAGGTTCGGGGTGAAAAACTGTTTTTT.

V and J are TRBV2 and TRBJ2-1; TRBD2 agrees at 11 bases. Germline CDR1 SNHLY, CDR2 FYNNEI. The CDR3 extends over 15 amino acids. V gave up 10 bases and J gave up 9 bases; unmatched junction bases: 14. The CDR3 DNA reads TGTGCCACCCTAGCGGGGGGAAGATTGGGGTTTGAGCAGTTCTTC. It encodes CATLAGGRLGFEQFF.

The V gene is TRBV30, the J gene TRBJ1-2; D not certain. Trimming pared 5 bases from V and 7 bases from J, leaving 11 bases between. The germline gives CDR1 GTSNPN, CDR2 SVGIG (reference sequence). The CDR3 extends over 11 amino acids. The CDR3 is CAWGPLFGYTF. Written as DNA, the CDR3 is TGTGCCTGGGGTCCCCTATTTGGCTACACCTTC.

The J gene is TRBJ1-5, the V gene TRBV16; a weak D match, TRBD1 (6 bases). Germline V CDR1 and CDR2: KGHSY, FQNENV. The CDR3 sequence is 19 residues long. The V and J ends lost 2 bases and 2 bases respectively, with 22 bases between them. CDR3 DNA: TGTGCCAGCAGCCAAAAGTTCGGACAGCTCCTGTGGGGCAATCAGCCCCAGCATTTT. Translating it yields CASSQKFGQLLWGNQPQHF.

The J gene is TRBJ2-1, the V gene TRBV5-1; perhaps TRBD2 as D (5 bases). Looked up from germline, CDR1 is SGHRS and CDR2 is YFSETQ. The V gene lost 2 bases and the J gene lost 0 bases, with 18 bases spanning the gap. This CDR3 region has 18 residues. The CDR3 DNA reads as TGCGCCAGCAGCTTCGGGCTAGCTTTTTACCTCTCCTACAATGAGCAGTTCTTC. It specifies CASSFGLAFYLSYNEQFF.